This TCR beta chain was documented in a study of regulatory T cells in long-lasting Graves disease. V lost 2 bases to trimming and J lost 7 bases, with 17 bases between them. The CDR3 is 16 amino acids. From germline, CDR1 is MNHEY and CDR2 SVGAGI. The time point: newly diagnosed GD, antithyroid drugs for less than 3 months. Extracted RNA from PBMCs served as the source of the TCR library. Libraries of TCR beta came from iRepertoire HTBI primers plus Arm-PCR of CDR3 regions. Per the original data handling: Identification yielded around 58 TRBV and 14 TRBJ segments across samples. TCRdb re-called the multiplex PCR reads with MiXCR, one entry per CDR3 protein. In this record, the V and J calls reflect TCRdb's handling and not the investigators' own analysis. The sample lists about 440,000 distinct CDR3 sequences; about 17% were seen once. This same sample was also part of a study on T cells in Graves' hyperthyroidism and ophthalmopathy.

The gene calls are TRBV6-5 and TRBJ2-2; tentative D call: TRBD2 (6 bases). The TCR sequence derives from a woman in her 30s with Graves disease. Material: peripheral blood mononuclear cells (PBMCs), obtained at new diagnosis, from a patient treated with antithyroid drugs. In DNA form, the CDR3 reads TGTGCCAGCAGTTACCCGGGGACTTCCCTGGGCGGGGAGCTGTTTTTT. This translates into CASSYPGTSLGGELFF.